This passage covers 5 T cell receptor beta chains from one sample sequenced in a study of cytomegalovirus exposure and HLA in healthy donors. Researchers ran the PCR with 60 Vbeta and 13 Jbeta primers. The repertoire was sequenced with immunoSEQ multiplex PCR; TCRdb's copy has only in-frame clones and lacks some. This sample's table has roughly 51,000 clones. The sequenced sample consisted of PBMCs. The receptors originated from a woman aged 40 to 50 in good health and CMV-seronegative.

The CDR3 sequence: CASSEAGIFGGEQYF. The CDR3 DNA is TGTGCCAGCAGTGAGGCAGGGATCTTCGGCGGCGAGCAGTACTTC. V is TRBV6-1 and J is TRBJ2-7; TRBD1 is a possible D gene (5 bases). The germline V gene encodes CDR1 MNHNS and CDR2 SASEGT. The germline V and J ends were trimmed by 3 bases and 6 bases, with 18 bases remaining between them. The CDR3 covers 15 residues.

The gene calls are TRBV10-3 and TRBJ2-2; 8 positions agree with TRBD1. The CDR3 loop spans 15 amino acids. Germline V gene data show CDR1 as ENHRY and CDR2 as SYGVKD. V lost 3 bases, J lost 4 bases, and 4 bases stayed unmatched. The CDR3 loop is CAISDQGAVTGELFF. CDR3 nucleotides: TGTGCCATCAGTGATCAGGGGGCGGTCACCGGGGAGCTGTTTTTT.

The CDR3 DNA is TGTGCCAGCAGCCCGTACACCGCCGAGAACACTGAAGCTTTCTTT. It yields the protein CASSPYTAENTEAFF. This sequence joins TRBV9 and TRBJ1-1, with D uncertain. The V gene's germline CDR1 is SGDLS and CDR2 YYNGEE. This CDR3 is 15 amino acids long. V was cut by 4 bases and J by 1 base, with 14 bases left in between.

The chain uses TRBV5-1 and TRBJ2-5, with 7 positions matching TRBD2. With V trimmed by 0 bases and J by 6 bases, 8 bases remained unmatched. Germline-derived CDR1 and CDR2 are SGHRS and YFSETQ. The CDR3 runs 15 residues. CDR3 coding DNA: TGCGCCAGCAGCTTGGGGGGGGGTCACCGCCAGACCCAGTACTTC. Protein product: CASSLGGGHRQTQYF.

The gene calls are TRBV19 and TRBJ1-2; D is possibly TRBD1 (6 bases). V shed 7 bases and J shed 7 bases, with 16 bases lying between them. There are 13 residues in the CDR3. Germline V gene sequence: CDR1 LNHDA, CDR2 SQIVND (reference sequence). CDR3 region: CASTRAQGSGYTF. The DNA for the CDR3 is TGTGCCAGTACTCGCGCCCAGGGGTCTGGCTACACCTTC.